The 22 T cell receptor beta chains listed next were all sequenced from one sample in a study of CD8 T cells in Susac syndrome. With random hexamers, reverse transcription was performed on about 0.5 to 1 ug of RNA. TCRdb analysed the immunoSEQ multiplex PCR reads with MiXCR anew, one entry per CDR3 protein. The sample consists of about 180,000 distinct CDR3 sequences, approximately 96% of them appearing once. Sequenced: CD4+ T cells from PBMCs. These receptor sequences come from a human donor with multiple sclerosis.

The rearrangement joins TRBV20-1 to TRBJ2-5, with 7 bases matching TRBD2. J lost 2 bases, V lost 7 bases, and 10 bases had no gene match. The CDR3 is made up of 14 amino acids. Germline V gives CDR1 DFQATT, CDR2 SNEGSKA (reference sequence). CDR3 DNA sequence: TGCAGTGTAACTCCGGGACTACCTCAAGAGACCCAGTACTTC. It codes for CSVTPGLPQETQYF.

This clonotype was counted only a few times. The chain has TRBV18 and TRBJ2-7; maybe TRBD2 (5 bases). Germline CDR1 reads KGHSH; CDR2 reads LQKENI. Between the trimmed V and J ends, which lost 4 bases and 3 bases, there was a span of 10 bases. This CDR3 comprises 13 residues. CDR3 sequence: CASSLAGGYEQYF. The CDR3 DNA reads TGTGCCAGCTCACTGGCGGGCGGCTACGAGCAGTACTTC.

The chain recombines TRBV12-3 or TRBV12-4 with TRBJ2-7, with unresolved D. The V end was cut by 3 bases, the J end by 5 bases, with 14 bases between. The CDR3 is 14 amino acids. DNA for the CDR3: TGTGCCAGCAGTTTTCGAGAGACATTTAACGAGCAGTACTTC. It codes for CASSFRETFNEQYF.

This rearrangement joins TRBV7-2 to TRBJ2-1; D uncertain. This CDR3 is 12 amino acids long. Germline CDR1 reads SGHTA; CDR2 reads FQGNSA. Trimming left V 5 bases short and J 11 bases short, with 13 bases between. The DNA for the CDR3 is TGTGCCAGCAGCCACGACGGAATACAGCAGTTCTTC. It codes for CASSHDGIQQFF.

The chain is built from TRBV6-1 and TRBJ2-1; no firm D call. Trimming shortened V by 2 bases and J by 7 bases, and 3 bases separated the two germline ends. This CDR3 region has 11 residues. CDR1 and CDR2 from the germline V gene are MNHNS and SASEGT. The CDR3 sequence: CASSEPNEQFF. The CDR3 nucleotides are TGTGCCAGCAGTGAACCAAATGAGCAGTTCTTC.

The chain employs TRBV30 and TRBJ2-7; a possible D gene is TRBD1 (6 bases). This CDR3 region has 15 residues. Germline V gene lookup returns CDR1 GTSNPN and CDR2 SVGIG (reference sequence). Trimming removed 2 bases from V and 1 base from J, with 15 bases in between. The CDR3, as DNA: TGTGCCTGGAGTTACCGGACAGCCATATCCTACGAGCAGTACTTC. Residues: CAWSYRTAISYEQYF.

The gene calls are TRBV19 and TRBJ1-1; 9 bases are shared with TRBD1. Trimming removed 5 bases from V and 0 bases from J; junction bases left unmatched: 7. This CDR3 has 16 amino acids. Germline loops: CDR1 LNHDA, CDR2 SQIVND (reference sequence). This chain's CDR3 is CASSLQQGAVNTEAFF. CDR3 DNA: TGTGCCAGTAGTCTTCAACAGGGGGCCGTGAACACTGAAGCTTTCTTT.

This chain connects TRBV7-9 to TRBJ2-5, with D possibly matching TRBD1 (7 bases). This CDR3 has 17 residues. Germline-derived CDR1 and CDR2 are SEHNR and FQNEAQ (reference sequence). The V and J ends lost 1 base and 0 bases respectively, with 15 bases between them. CDR3 nucleotides: TGTGCCAGCAGCTTAGGGATGGCAGGGGGGCACCAAGAGACCCAGTACTTC. Protein sequence: CASSLGMAGGHQETQYF.

The sample holds one count of this clonotype. V gene TRBV30 combines with J gene TRBJ2-1; 11 nucleotides match TRBD1. CDR3 size: 13 residues. The trim removed 6 bases at V and 6 bases at J, leaving 4 bases unmatched. Germline CDR1 is GTSNPN and CDR2 is SVGIG (reference sequence). The CDR3 sequence: CACGQGAFNEQFF. The CDR3 DNA follows: TGTGCCTGTGGACAGGGGGCCTTCAATGAGCAGTTCTTC.

The V call is TRBV5-1, the J call TRBJ2-6; 8 bases map to TRBD2. CDR1 SGHRS and CDR2 YFSETQ come from the germline V gene. This CDR3 region has 17 residues. V was clipped by 4 bases and J by 0 bases; unmatched bases: 6. The CDR3 protein is CASSLRGGGSGANVLTF. The CDR3 nucleotides are TGCGCCAGCAGCCTCCGGGGGGGAGGCTCTGGGGCCAACGTCCTGACTTTC.

The J gene is TRBJ2-1, the V gene TRBV2; 8 nucleotides align to TRBD2. CDR1 and CDR2 from the germline V gene are SNHLY and FYNNEI. V lost 5 bases, J lost 5 bases, and 5 bases stayed unmatched. This CDR3 has 14 amino acids. The CDR3 DNA follows: TGTGCCAGCAGTCAACGGGGGGGAGACAATGAGCAGTTCTTC. This sequence encodes CASSQRGGDNEQFF.

V and J are TRBV19 and TRBJ2-5, with 10 positions matching TRBD2. The J segment lost 6 bases and the V segment lost 5 bases, leaving 6 bases of the junction unmatched. This CDR3 spans 14 amino acids. From germline, CDR1 is LNHDA and CDR2 SQIVND (reference sequence). CDR3 sequence: CASSPGTSVKTQYF. The CDR3 coding sequence is TGTGCCAGTAGTCCCGGGACTAGCGTAAAGACCCAGTACTTC.

The CDR3 is CASSPLGRQGNTEAFF. The CDR3 DNA reads as TGCGCCAGCAGCCCCTTGGGAAGACAGGGGAACACTGAAGCTTTCTTT. The rearrangement links TRBV4-1 to TRBJ1-1; 7 bases agree with TRBD1. From germline, CDR1 is MGHRA and CDR2 YSYEKL. With 4 bases clipped from V and 1 base from J, the junction kept 9 bases outside the gene matches. CDR3 length equals 16 residues.

The V gene is TRBV5-6, the J gene TRBJ2-2; a possible D gene is TRBD2 (6 bases). The V end was cut by 4 bases, the J end by 5 bases, with 18 bases between. CDR1 is SGHDT, CDR2 YYEEEE, per germline. The CDR3 is 16 residues long. CDR3 in DNA: TGTGCCAGCAGCCTAGCGAGGGGCCACCCAACCGGGGAGCTGTTTTTT. This codes for CASSLARGHPTGELFF. Supplemented by reference TRBV5-6 and TRBJ2-2, the full variable domain reads DAGVTQSPTHLIKTRGQQVTLRCSPKSGHDTVSWYQQALGQGPQFIFQYYEEEERQRGNFPDRFSGHQFPNYSSELNVNALLLGDSALYLCASSLARGHPTGELFFGEGSRLTVL.

The rearrangement uses TRBV4-3 and TRBJ1-4; D remains ambiguous. In germline, CDR1 is LGHNA, CDR2 YSLEER. The CDR3 spans 13 residues. V was pared by 4 bases and J by 4 bases, with 7 bases between. CDR3 nucleotide sequence: TGCGCCAGCAGCCTACACCTTAATGAAAAACTGTTTTTT. Protein sequence: CASSLHLNEKLFF.

The rearrangement uses TRBV29-1 and TRBJ1-2, with 7 bases lining up with TRBD1. Germline loops: CDR1 SQVTM, CDR2 ANQGSEA. The CDR3 is 13 residues long. The junction had 9 bases not matched to a gene; V was cut back by 2 bases and J by 9 bases. The CDR3 region has the DNA TGCAGCGTTGAAAACGGACAGGCCGTAAGCTACACCTTC. As protein: CSVENGQAVSYTF. The full variable domain, rest sourced from reference TRBV29-1 and TRBJ1-2, is SAVISQKPSRDICQRGTSLTIQCQVDSQVTMMFWYRQQPGQSLTLIATANQGSEATYESGFVIDKFPISRPNLTFSTLTVSNMSPEDSSIYLCSVENGQAVSYTFGSGTRLTVV.

This clonotype was observed a handful of times. The chain employs TRBV6-2 or TRBV6-3 and TRBJ2-7; D call uncertain. Germline lookup yields CDR1 MNHEY and CDR2 SVGEGT. V lost 6 bases and J 3 bases, leaving 12 bases between the germline ends. The CDR3 has 13 amino acids. The CDR3 reads CASSLLYSYEQYF. Here the CDR3 DNA reads TGTGCCAGCAGCCTTCTATATAGCTACGAGCAGTACTTC.

The chain has TRBV29-1 and TRBJ2-1, with TRBD2 matching over 8 bases. From germline, CDR1 is SQVTM and CDR2 ANQGSEA. With 2 bases clipped from V and 2 bases from J, the junction kept 8 bases outside the gene matches. This CDR3 has 16 amino acids. The CDR3, as DNA: TGCAGCGTTGAATACCAAGCGGGGGACACCTACAATGAGCAGTTCTTC. This encodes CSVEYQAGDTYNEQFF.

This clonotype was seen only once. This chain joins TRBV30 and TRBJ1-1; D not resolved. Trimming cost V 3 bases and J 8 bases, with 10 bases left between them. CDR3 length: 11 residues. Germline V lookup: CDR1 GTSNPN, CDR2 SVGIG (reference sequence). The CDR3 is CAWSKLTEAFF. The CDR3 nucleotides are TGTGCCTGGAGCAAGTTGACAGAAGCTTTCTTT.

V is TRBV9 and J is TRBJ2-7; either TRBD1 or TRBD2 may supply D (5 bases each). Germline V gives CDR1 SGDLS, CDR2 YYNGEE. Trimming shortened V by 0 bases and J by 2 bases, and 12 bases separated the two germline ends. The CDR3 loop spans 15 amino acids. CDR3 nucleotides: TGTGCCAGCAGCGTAGGGGGGACCATTGCCTACGAGCAGTACTTC. Its translation: CASSVGGTIAYEQYF.

The J gene is TRBJ2-3, the V gene TRBV11-3; either TRBD1 or TRBD2 may supply D (6 bases each). The V gene's germline CDR1 is SGHNT and CDR2 YENEEA. The germline V and J ends were trimmed by 5 bases and 0 bases, with 18 bases remaining between them. The CDR3 consists of 17 residues. CDR3 sequence reads: CASSPPGASLSTDTQYF. The DNA of the CDR3 is TGTGCCAGCAGCCCACCGGGGGCTAGCCTTAGCACAGATACGCAGTATTTT.

The chain recombines TRBV5-1 with TRBJ2-5, with D perhaps being TRBD1 or TRBD2 (6 bases each). V lost 2 bases to trimming and J lost 3 bases, with 11 bases between them. The germline gives CDR1 SGHRS, CDR2 YFSETQ. CDR3 length equals 14 residues. The CDR3 DNA reads TGCGCCAGCAGCTTACAGGGAGGTGAAGAGACCCAGTACTTC. This sequence encodes CASSLQGGEETQYF.